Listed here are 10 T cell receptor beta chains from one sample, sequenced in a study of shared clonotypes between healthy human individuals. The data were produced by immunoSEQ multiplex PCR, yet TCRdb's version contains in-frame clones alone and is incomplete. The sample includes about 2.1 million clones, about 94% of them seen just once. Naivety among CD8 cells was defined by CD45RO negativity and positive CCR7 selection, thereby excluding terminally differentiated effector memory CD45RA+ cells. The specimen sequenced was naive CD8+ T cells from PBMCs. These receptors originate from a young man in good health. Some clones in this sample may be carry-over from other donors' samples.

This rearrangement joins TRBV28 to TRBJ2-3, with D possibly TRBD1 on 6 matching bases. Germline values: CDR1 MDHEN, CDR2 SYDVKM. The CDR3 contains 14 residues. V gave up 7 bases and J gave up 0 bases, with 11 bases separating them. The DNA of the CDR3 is TGTGCCAGCACCAAGACAGGTAGCACAGATACGCAGTATTTT. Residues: CASTKTGSTDTQYF.

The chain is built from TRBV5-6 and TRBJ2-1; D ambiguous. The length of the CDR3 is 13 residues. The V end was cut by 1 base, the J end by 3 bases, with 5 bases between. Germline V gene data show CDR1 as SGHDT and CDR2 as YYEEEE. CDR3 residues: CASSLSDYNEQFF. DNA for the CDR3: TGTGCCAGCAGCTTGTCGGACTACAATGAGCAGTTCTTC.

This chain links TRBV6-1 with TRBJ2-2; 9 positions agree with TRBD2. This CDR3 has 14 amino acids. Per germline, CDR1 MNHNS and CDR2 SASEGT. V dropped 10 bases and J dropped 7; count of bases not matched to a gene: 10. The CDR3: CAILSGSSVGELFF. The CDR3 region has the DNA TGTGCCATCCTTAGCGGGAGTTCTGTCGGGGAGCTGTTTTTT.

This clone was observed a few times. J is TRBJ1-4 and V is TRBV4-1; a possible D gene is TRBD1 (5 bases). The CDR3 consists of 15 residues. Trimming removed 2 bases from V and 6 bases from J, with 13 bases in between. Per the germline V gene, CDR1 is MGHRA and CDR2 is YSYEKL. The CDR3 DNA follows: TGCGCCAGCAGCCAAATGAGGGCAGGGTATGAAAAACTGTTTTTT. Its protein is CASSQMRAGYEKLFF.

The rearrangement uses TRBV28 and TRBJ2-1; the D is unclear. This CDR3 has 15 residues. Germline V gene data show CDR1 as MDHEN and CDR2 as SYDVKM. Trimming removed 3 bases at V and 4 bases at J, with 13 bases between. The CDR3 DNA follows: TGTGCCAGCAGTTTCCGTCGTGGAGAATACAATGAGCAGTTCTTC. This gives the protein CASSFRRGEYNEQFF.

CDR3 sequence: CASSSAHTDTQYF. The DNA for the CDR3 is TGTGCCAGCAGCTCTGCCCACACAGATACGCAGTATTTT. The rearrangement links TRBV11-2 to TRBJ2-3; D is unclear. There are 13 residues in the CDR3. Germline assignment: CDR1 SGHAT and CDR2 FQNNGV. V was trimmed by 4 bases and J by 2 bases, leaving 7 bases between them.

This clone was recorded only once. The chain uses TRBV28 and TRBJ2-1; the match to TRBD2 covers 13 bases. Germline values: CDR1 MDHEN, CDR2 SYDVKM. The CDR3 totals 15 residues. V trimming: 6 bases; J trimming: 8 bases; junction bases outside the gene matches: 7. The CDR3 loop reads CASSRPGLAGHEQFF. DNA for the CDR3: TGTGCCAGCAGCCGACCGGGACTAGCGGGACATGAGCAGTTCTTC.

CDR3 in amino acids: CASSQDSPDPIYEAFF. Here the CDR3 DNA reads TGCGCCAGCAGCCAAGATAGCCCTGACCCGATTTACGAAGCTTTCTTT. The chain uses TRBV4-1 and TRBJ1-1, with unresolved D. CDR3 length: 16 residues. Trimming left V 0 bases short and J 8 bases short, with 19 bases between. CDR1 is MGHRA, CDR2 YSYEKL, per germline.

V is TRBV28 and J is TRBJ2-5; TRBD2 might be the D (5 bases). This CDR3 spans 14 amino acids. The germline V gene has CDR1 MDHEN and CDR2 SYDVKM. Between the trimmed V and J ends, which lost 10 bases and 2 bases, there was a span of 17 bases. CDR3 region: CATRRPYVQETQYF. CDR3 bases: TGTGCCACCCGGAGGCCATATGTGCAAGAGACCCAGTACTTC.

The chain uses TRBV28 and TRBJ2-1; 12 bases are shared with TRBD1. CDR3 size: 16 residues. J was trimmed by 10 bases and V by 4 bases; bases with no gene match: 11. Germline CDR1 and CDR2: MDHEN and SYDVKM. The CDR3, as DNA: TGTGCCAGCAGTTCCTTCCGGGACAGGGGGCCAGGGGAGCAGTTCTTC. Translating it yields CASSSFRDRGPGEQFF.